The T cell receptor beta chain described here comes from a study of shared clonotypes between healthy human individuals. Study-level findings and limits: The small donor group covered limited genetic and exposure diversity.

The table came from immunoSEQ multiplex PCR; TCRdb's copy has only in-frame clones and leaves some out. The table has 850,000 to 1,200,000 clones, around four fifths seen once; the top ten hold 1.4%. This clone has more than one count but fewer than ten. As yet, its antigen is unknown. The donors, healthy adults who were HIV-negative, had experienced no recent acute infections or vaccinations. V lost 2 bases and J 0 bases, leaving 9 bases between the germline ends. The germline V gene has CDR1 SGHRS and CDR2 YFSETQ. The CDR3 spans 15 residues. The source is a man between 18 and 29 years old in good health. The V call is TRBV5-1, the J call TRBJ1-3, with unresolved D. Sequenced: memory CD4+ T cells sorted from blood. Subset meaning: CD45RA-negative fraction. CDR3 amino acids: CASSFGSLSGNTIYF. CDR3 nucleotides: TGCGCCAGCAGCTTCGGCAGCCTCTCTGGAAACACCATATATTTT. Based on the CDR3 plus reference TRBV5-1 and TRBJ1-3, the full variable domain is KAGVTQTPRYLIKTRGQQVTLSCSPISGHRSVSWYQQTPGQGLQFLFEYFSETQRNKGNFPGRFSGRQFSNSRSEMNVSTLELGDSALYLCASSFGSLSGNTIYFGEGSWLTVV.